This TCR beta chain originates from a study of identical twins. Study-level findings and limits: Shared out-of-frame alpha sequences (those common to twins) showed excess low generation probability.

The CDR3 sequence is 15 residues long. CDR1 is MNHEY, CDR2 SMNVEV, per germline (reference sequence). After removal of 6 bases from V and 3 bases from J, the junction contained 10 bases not matched to a gene. Template switching (which added a universal primer site) was used, and cDNA carried unique molecular identifiers. TCRdb fed the 5' RACE reads into MiXCR, producing one record per CDR3 protein. The sample has around 670,000 distinct CDR3 sequences, around 6.1% seen once. Of note for this clonotype: Its target is not known.

Sample: naive T cells sorted from blood. The rearrangement uses TRBV27 and TRBJ2-7, with 8 bases fitting TRBD2. This clonotype was sampled from a young man in good health. Written as DNA, the CDR3 is TGTGCCAGCAGCCCATCGGGAGGGGATCGCTACGAGCAGTACTTC. It is translated as CASSPSGGDRYEQYF.